The sequence of this T cell receptor (beta chain) was determined in a study of OX40 agonist ivuxolimab in advanced cancers. Study-wide results and caveats: Determination of antigen specificity was not performed for the expanded peripheral T cells. Clonal expansion was among the lowest in partial responders at 0.1-3.0 mg/kg, especially CD8+.

The assay was immunoSEQ multiplex PCR, and TCRdb's table has in-frame clones only and misses some. The table shows tens of thousands of clones, with 85% to 90% occurring only once. Peripheral blood came from all dose cohorts at three timepoints. Remarks on this clone: Its target is unknown.

The germline V gene has CDR1 SEHNR and CDR2 FQNEAQ (reference sequence). This CDR3 is built from 15 residues. Trimming took off 3 bases at V and 1 base at J, with 9 bases between the two ends. The TCR comes from an adult with an advanced solid tumor such as melanoma, head and neck, liver or kidney cancer. The specimen was CD4+ or CD8+ T cells sorted from blood, collected in a trial of the OX40 agonist ivuxolimab. The rearrangement links TRBV7-9 to TRBJ2-2; D unclear. The DNA for the CDR3 is TGTGCCAGCAGCTTGATGTCCTTGAACACCGGGGAGCTGTTTTTT. It specifies CASSLMSLNTGELFF.